The 7 T cell receptor beta chains presented below share a single source sample, sequenced in a study of shared clonotypes between healthy human individuals (dated by TCRdb to 2019 to 2021). The library was made by the immunoSEQ multiplex PCR assay. As stored in TCRdb, this immuneACCESS dataset retains in-frame rearrangements with V and J assigned. A fraction of the clones does not appear; measured against another copy, unresolved V genes explain less than half of the discrepancy, and the remainder lacks a known reason. Recorded for this sample are about 990,000 clones; about four fifths of them occurred a single time. The ten largest account for 0.6% to 0.7% of the sample. The sample consisted of memory CD4+ T cells from PBMCs. The sample's cell subset or site label, in plain terms: CD45RA-negative fraction. The receptors come from a man aged 18 to 30 in good health. Some clones in this sample may be carry-over from other donors' samples.

The rearrangement uses TRBV2 and TRBJ2-1; 8 nucleotides align to TRBD2. Germline V lookup: CDR1 SNHLY, CDR2 FYNNEI. The CDR3 has 15 residues. V lost 6 bases and J lost 6; bases outside the gene matches: 10. The CDR3 sequence is CASRTGLAAANEQFF. The DNA for the CDR3 is TGTGCCAGCAGGACCGGACTAGCAGCCGCCAATGAGCAGTTCTTC.

This chain uses TRBV11-3 with TRBJ2-1; TRBD2 agrees at 8 bases. Trimming removed 4 bases from V and 0 bases from J; junction bases left unmatched: 5. The CDR3 is made up of 16 amino acids. Germline values: CDR1 SGHNT, CDR2 YENEEA. The CDR3 DNA follows: TGTGCCAGCAGCTGGGCCAGCGGGAGCTCCTACAATGAGCAGTTCTTC. Its translation: CASSWASGSSYNEQFF. The full variable domain, completed using reference TRBV11-3 and TRBJ2-1, is EAGVVQSPRYKIIEKKQPVAFWCNPISGHNTLYWYLQNLGQGPELLIRYENEEAVDDSQLPKDRFSAERLKGVDSTLKIQPAELGDSAVYLCASSWASGSSYNEQFFGPGTRLTVL.

In nucleotides, the CDR3 is TGCGCCAGCAGCGTGGAAGGGGTGGGCAATCTAGCGGGAGTCTATGAGCAGTTCTTC. This sequence encodes CASSVEGVGNLAGVYEQFF. The chain carries TRBV5-1 and TRBJ2-1; 10 nucleotides align to TRBD2. Germline V gene data show CDR1 as SGHRS and CDR2 as YFSETQ. V gave up 4 bases and J gave up 8 bases; unmatched junction bases: 21. This CDR3 has 19 residues.

The chain combines TRBV5-4 with TRBJ2-1; the match to TRBD2 covers 8 bases. V was pared by 4 bases and J by 1 base, with 4 bases of the junction left unmatched. Germline CDR1 is SGHNT and CDR2 is YYREEE (reference sequence). The CDR3 has 15 residues. CDR3 protein: CASSPSGGSYNEQFF. CDR3 sequence (DNA): TGTGCCAGCAGCCCCTCGGGGGGGTCCTACAATGAGCAGTTCTTC.

The gene calls are TRBV30 and TRBJ1-3; 7 positions match TRBD1. This CDR3 is built from 16 residues. Germline V gives CDR1 GTSNPN, CDR2 SVGIG (reference sequence). V dropped 1 base and J dropped 2; count of bases not matched to a gene: 8. CDR3 nucleotide sequence: TGTGCCTGGAGTGAGGGCGGGACAGAAGCTGGAAACACCATATATTTT. Encoded protein: CAWSEGGTEAGNTIYF.

This chain joins TRBV7-9 and TRBJ2-2; 8 bases are shared with TRBD2. The CDR3 contains 16 residues. Germline CDR1 reads SEHNR; CDR2 reads FQNEAQ (reference sequence). V was clipped by 2 bases and J by 4 bases; unmatched bases: 6. The CDR3 sequence is CASSLRTGGVTGELFF. As DNA, the CDR3 is TGTGCCAGCAGCTTACGCACGGGAGGGGTCACCGGGGAGCTGTTTTTT.

The V and J genes are TRBV25-1 and TRBJ1-1; no reliable D call. Germline V lookup: CDR1 MGHDK, CDR2 SYGVNS. Trimming stripped 4 bases from V and 3 bases from J, with 9 bases between. This CDR3 has 13 amino acids. The CDR3 DNA is TGTGCCAGCAGTGTGGGGTCGGACACTGAAGCTTTCTTT. It translates to CASSVGSDTEAFF.